These 25 T cell receptor beta chains were all obtained from the same sample, sequenced in a study of response to subunit inactivated influenza vaccine. TCRdb analysed the RT-PCR reads with MiXCR anew, one entry per CDR3 protein. The data show over 800,000 distinct CDR3 sequences, with about 20% seen just once and roughly 10% held by the top ten. This material consisted of PBMCs from blood, taken 4 to 6 days after vaccination. The receptors were gathered from a man in his forties or fifties who received an inactivated influenza vaccine.

This clonotype turned up a few times. The rearrangement joins TRBV20-1 to TRBJ2-7; the D is unclear. CDR3 length: 13 amino acids. V lost 2 bases and J 2 bases, leaving 10 bases between the germline ends. Germline V lookup: CDR1 DFQATT, CDR2 SNEGSKA (reference sequence). For the CDR3, the DNA is TGCAGTGCTAGAATTGCAAACGCCTACGAGCAGTACTTC. Its translation: CSARIANAYEQYF.

The chain recombines TRBV7-2 with TRBJ1-2; the match to TRBD1 covers 9 bases. Trimming at V came to 3 bases and at J to 4 bases, leaving 6 bases not matched to a gene. Germline V gene data show CDR1 as SGHTA and CDR2 as FQGNSA. This CDR3 has 15 amino acids. The CDR3 here is CASSLGTGTIYGYTF. The CDR3 nucleotides are TGTGCCAGCAGCTTGGGGACAGGGACAATCTATGGCTACACCTTC. The full variable domain, its missing parts supplied by reference TRBV7-2 and TRBJ1-2, is GAGVSQSPSNKVTEKGKDVELRCDPISGHTALYWYRQSLGQGLEFLIYFQGNSAPDKSGLPSDRFSAERTGGSVSTLTIQRTQQEDSAVYLCASSLGTGTIYGYTFGSGTRLTVV.

V and J are TRBV5-4 and TRBJ2-7; D is perhaps TRBD1 or TRBD2 (5 bases each). The CDR3 length is 13 residues. Germline CDR1 reads SGHNT; CDR2 reads YYREEE (reference sequence). V lost 8 bases and J lost 6, with 18 bases in between. The CDR3 reads CARGHGIPCEQYF. CDR3 in DNA: TGTGCCAGGGGGCACGGGATCCCCTGCGAGCAGTACTTC.

In its sample, this clonotype was seen a few times. The chain joins TRBV29-1 to TRBJ2-2; tentative D call: TRBD2 (5 bases). This CDR3 has 12 residues. Germline lookup yields CDR1 SQVTM and CDR2 ANQGSEA. CDR3 DNA: TGCGGTGGTCGGGAGAACACCGGGGAGCTGTTTTTT. Amino acid sequence: CGGRENTGELFF.

Points on this clonotype: Germline and junction disagree at one end, which may indicate a read error. This sequence joins TRBV11-2 and TRBJ2-4, with D possibly called TRBD1 or TRBD2 (5 bases each). Germline-derived CDR1 and CDR2 are SGHAT and FQNNGV. The CDR3 extends over 17 amino acids. The CDR3 loop reads CASSLESGTRAKNIQYF. The CDR3, as DNA: TGTGCCAGCAGCTTAGAATCAGGGACGAGGGCCAAAAACATCCAGTACTTC.

V usage is TRBV5-1 and J usage is TRBJ2-1; D is ambiguous. Germline V gene sequence: CDR1 SGHRS, CDR2 YFSETQ. The CDR3 consists of 11 residues. The V gene lost 5 bases and the J gene lost 7 bases, with 7 bases spanning the gap. The CDR3 loop reads CASSVENEQFF. DNA for the CDR3: TGCGCCAGCAGTGTGGAAAATGAGCAGTTCTTC. Combining the CDR3 with reference TRBV5-1 and TRBJ2-1 gives the whole variable domain KAGVTQTPRYLIKTRGQQVTLSCSPISGHRSVSWYQQTPGQGLQFLFEYFSETQRNKGNFPGRFSGRQFSNSRSEMNVSTLELGDSALYLCASSVENEQFFGPGTRLTVL.

This clonotype was seen a handful of times. The chain couples TRBV28 to TRBJ1-2; 7 bases match TRBD1. Trimming at V came to 6 bases and at J to 4 bases, leaving 11 bases not matched to a gene. The germline CDR1 and CDR2 sequences are MDHEN and SYDVKM. This CDR3 has 15 residues. The CDR3 nucleotides read TGTGCCAGCAGCCCTTGGTGGGGACAGATCTATGGCTACACCTTC. Amino acid sequence: CASSPWWGQIYGYTF.

In regard to this clonotype: The junction departs from the called germline gene at one end, perhaps through a read error. The chain couples TRBV6-2 or TRBV6-3 to TRBJ2-7, with D maybe TRBD1 (5 bases). The CDR3 consists of 16 residues. The V gene's germline CDR1 is MNHEY and CDR2 SVGEGT. CDR3 region: CANSLRAQGWSYEQYF. The CDR3, as DNA: TGTGCCAACAGTTTACGGGCCCAGGGATGGTCCTACGAGCAGTACTTC.

This clonotype was recorded many times. V is TRBV29-1 and J is TRBJ1-2; D uncertain. V was trimmed by 6 bases and J by 4 bases, leaving 18 bases between them. The CDR3 loop spans 14 amino acids. Per germline, CDR1 SQVTM and CDR2 ANQGSEA. The CDR3 coding sequence is TGCAGCGTCCCTACGGAATATACGTCCTATGGCTACACCTTC. It encodes CSVPTEYTSYGYTF.

The J gene is TRBJ2-1, the V gene TRBV24-1; 8 bases line up with TRBD2. Germline values: CDR1 KGHDR, CDR2 SFDVKD. Unmatched junction bases numbered 8, after V lost 5 bases and J lost 0 bases. CDR3 length equals 17 residues. This chain's CDR3 is CATSGRTSTSSYNEQFF. CDR3 coding DNA: TGTGCCACCAGTGGGAGGACTAGCACGAGCTCCTACAATGAGCAGTTCTTC.

This clonotype has only a few counts. This chain connects TRBV11-1 to TRBJ2-1; 9 bases match TRBD2. J was trimmed by 3 bases and V by 0 bases; bases with no gene match: 9. The CDR3 consists of 18 residues. Germline lookup yields CDR1 SGHAT and CDR2 FQDESV (reference sequence). For the CDR3, the DNA is TGTGCCAGCAGCTTAGCGGAAAAGGGGACTAGCCGCTACAATGAGCAGTTCTTC. Translating gives CASSLAEKGTSRYNEQFF.

The rearrangement joins TRBV18 to TRBJ1-4; D unresolved. V was pared by 2 bases and J by 8 bases, with 24 bases between. Germline CDR1 reads KGHSH; CDR2 reads LQKENI. The CDR3 has 18 residues. CDR3: CASSPFQPIGIYDEKLFF. The CDR3 bases are TGTGCCAGCTCACCATTTCAACCGATCGGGATTTACGACGAAAAACTGTTTTTT.

Concerning this clonotype: The junction differs from germline at one of its ends, possibly a read error. The J gene is TRBJ2-2, the V gene TRBV4-3; 14 nucleotides line up with TRBD2. CDR1 and CDR2 (germline): LGHNA, YSLEER. The CDR3 contains 17 residues. CDR3 in amino acids: CASSPGLAGAYTRELFF. DNA for the CDR3: TGCGCCAGCAGTCCGGGACTAGCGGGGGCGTACACCAGGGAGCTGTTTTTT.

Regarding this clonotype: The junction departs from germline at one end; a sequencing error may be responsible. The chain recombines TRBV5-6 with TRBJ2-3; D gene ambiguous. Germline loops: CDR1 SGHDT, CDR2 YYEEEE. The CDR3 totals 12 residues. CDR3 nucleotide sequence: TGTGCCAGCAGGTTGGGCACAGATACGCAGTATTTT. Its translation: CASRLGTDTQYF. Drawing the rest from reference TRBV5-6 and TRBJ2-3, the complete variable domain is DAGVTQSPTHLIKTRGQQVTLRCSPKSGHDTVSWYQQALGQGPQFIFQYYEEEERQRGNFPDRFSGHQFPNYSSELNVNALLLGDSALYLCASRLGTDTQYFGPGTRLTVL.

The V gene is TRBV12-3 or TRBV12-4, the J gene TRBJ1-5; possible D gene TRBD1, 6 bases. The CDR3 contains 14 residues. The V and J ends lost 6 bases and 4 bases respectively, with 13 bases between them. The CDR3, as DNA: TGTGCCAGCAGATTGGGGCAGGGGAATCAGCCCCAGCATTTT. Protein: CASRLGQGNQPQHF.

The sample holds a few counts of this clonotype. J is TRBJ1-6 and V is TRBV6-2 or TRBV6-3; tentatively, D is TRBD1 (6 bases). This CDR3 is 13 amino acids long. V lost 8 bases, J lost 8 bases, and 13 bases lay in between. Germline-derived CDR1 and CDR2 are MNHEY and SVGEGT. This CDR3 reads CASLDSQYSPLHF. Written as DNA, the CDR3 is TGTGCCAGCTTGGACAGCCAATATTCACCCCTCCACTTT.

This clonotype was counted only a few times. V usage is TRBV20-1 and J usage is TRBJ2-7; 16 nucleotides line up with TRBD2. The CDR3 is made up of 16 amino acids. Germline trimming cut 3 bases from V and 5 bases from J; bases unmatched to any gene: 7. Germline V gene sequence: CDR1 DFQATT, CDR2 SNEGSKA (reference sequence). The CDR3 spells CSASMGLAGGQDEQYF. The CDR3 DNA reads as TGCAGTGCTAGCATGGGACTAGCGGGGGGGCAGGACGAGCAGTACTTC.

The V call is TRBV29-1, the J call TRBJ2-7; the D gene is possibly TRBD1 (6 bases). This CDR3 is built from 11 residues. CDR1 is SQVTM and CDR2 is ANQGSEA in the germline V gene. The V gene lost 4 bases and the J gene lost 6 bases, with 10 bases spanning the gap. The CDR3 sequence is CSVGTGTEQYF. CDR3 in DNA: TGCAGCGTTGGAACAGGGACCGAGCAGTACTTC.

The chain couples TRBV12-3 or TRBV12-4 to TRBJ2-5; TRBD2 might be the D (5 bases). Deletions cut 7 bases from V and 5 bases from J, with 17 bases between. CDR3 length equals 14 residues. The CDR3, as DNA: TGTGCCAGCACCCCAACAAGTCCGGGGGAGACCCAGTACTTC. As protein: CASTPTSPGETQYF.

This clonotype was recorded a few times. This sequence joins TRBV10-3 and TRBJ2-4; 8 positions agree with TRBD2. The CDR3 runs to 16 residues. CDR1 ENHRY and CDR2 SYGVKD come from the germline V gene. V was pared by 2 bases and J by 5 bases, with 8 bases of the junction left unmatched. CDR3 in amino acids: CAISEELAVYQNIQYF. The CDR3 DNA is TGTGCCATCAGTGAGGAACTAGCGGTGTACCAAAACATTCAGTACTTC.

The chain recombines TRBV20-1 with TRBJ2-7; TRBD1 matches 9 bases. Trimming cost V 3 bases and J 7 bases; bases outside gene matches: 4. Germline V gives CDR1 DFQATT, CDR2 SNEGSKA (reference sequence). The CDR3 runs 12 residues. In DNA, the CDR3 is TGCAGTGCTAGCGGGACAGGGTCTGAGCAGTACTTC. Translated, it gives CSASGTGSEQYF.

This clonotype was counted a few times. V usage is TRBV12-5 and J usage is TRBJ1-1; 11 bases match TRBD1. Germline V gene data show CDR1 as LGHNT and CDR2 as FRNRAP. The CDR3 is 15 residues long. Trimming removed 6 bases from V and 5 bases from J; junction bases left unmatched: 8. CDR3 in DNA: TGTGCTAGTGGACCCAGGGGGACAGGGGGTACTGAAGCTTTCTTT. Its translation: CASGPRGTGGTEAFF.

This clonotype was detected only a few times. The CDR3 DNA sequence: TGCGCCAGCAGCCTACAAGAACAGGGGCCGACACCCCTCCACTTT. As protein: CASSLQEQGPTPLHF. The J gene is TRBJ1-6, the V gene TRBV5-1; 7 positions agree with TRBD1. This CDR3 region has 15 residues. V was clipped by 4 bases and J by 11 bases; unmatched bases: 12. Germline CDR1 SGHRS, CDR2 YFSETQ.

The chain couples TRBV7-2 to TRBJ2-5; 7 nucleotides align to TRBD2. The V gene end was trimmed by 3 bases and the J gene end by 4 bases; junction bases not matched to a gene: 5. Germline CDR1 reads SGHTA; CDR2 reads FQGNSA. This CDR3 contains 14 residues. The CDR3: CASSFGGSGETQYF. Written as DNA, the CDR3 is TGTGCCAGCAGCTTTGGCGGGAGTGGAGAGACCCAGTACTTC.

This clonotype appeared a few times. The germline gene is not matched at one end of the junction; a read error may be the cause. V usage is TRBV29-1 and J usage is TRBJ1-1, with a weak D call TRBD1 (5 bases). Looked up from germline, CDR1 is SQVTM and CDR2 is ANQGSEA. The CDR3 spans 13 residues. The DNA for the CDR3 is TGCAGCGTAGAAGTCGGGGGGACCCCTGAAGCTTTCTTT. It translates to CSVEVGGTPEAFF.